Following are 29 T cell receptor beta chains from one sample sequenced in a study of identifying expanded T cells in peripheral blood. The table came from immunoSEQ multiplex PCR; TCRdb's copy has only in-frame clones and leaves some out. The repertoire has some 93,000 clones, 88% of them found once; the top ten carry 4.5% to 7%. Sequencing was done on a sample of blood. The receptors derive from a person aged 18 to 75 in good health.

The chain is built from TRBV7-2 and TRBJ1-4; TRBD1 is a possible D gene (6 bases). V was trimmed by 1 base and J by 4 bases, leaving 16 bases between them. Germline V gene data show CDR1 as SGHTA and CDR2 as FQGNSA. The CDR3 spans 17 residues. CDR3 DNA sequence: TGTGCCAGCAGCTTAGGGAAGTGGGGGGGCGGTAATGAAAAACTGTTTTTT. Translation: CASSLGKWGGGNEKLFF.

The rearrangement links TRBV7-2 to TRBJ2-2, with D perhaps matching TRBD1 (6 bases). There are 16 residues in the CDR3. Trimming removed 3 bases from V and 7 bases from J, with 18 bases in between. The germline CDR1 and CDR2 sequences are SGHTA and FQGNSA. This CDR3 is CASSLNRRTANGELFF. In DNA form, the CDR3 reads TGTGCCAGCAGCTTGAACCGAAGGACAGCGAACGGGGAGCTGTTTTTT.

The J gene is TRBJ1-1, the V gene TRBV5-1, with D unresolved. The CDR3 is made up of 12 amino acids. V lost 2 bases to trimming and J lost 1 base, with 3 bases between them. CDR1 and CDR2 from the germline V gene are SGHRS and YFSETQ. For the CDR3, the DNA is TGCGCCAGCAGCTTCCAGAACACTGAAGCTTTCTTT. Its translation is CASSFQNTEAFF.

The chain combines TRBV14 with TRBJ2-3, with 8 bases fitting TRBD2. The V and J ends lost 1 base and 5 bases, in that order; junction bases with no gene match: 2. CDR3 length equals 14 residues. Germline-derived CDR1 and CDR2 are SGHDN and FVKESK. The CDR3 region has the DNA TGTGCCAGCAGCCAAGCTGCGGGAGGAGATACGCAGTATTTT. This encodes CASSQAAGGDTQYF.

The chain carries TRBV6-1 and TRBJ1-4; perhaps TRBD1 as D (6 bases). CDR3 length: 15 residues. CDR1 is MNHNS, CDR2 SASEGT, per germline. The ends were cut back, 6 bases at V and 4 bases at J, with 15 bases in the middle. The CDR3: CASRVRPGVNEKLFF. CDR3 in DNA: TGTGCCAGCAGGGTCCGCCCAGGGGTTAATGAAAAACTGTTTTTT.

The gene calls are TRBV14 and TRBJ2-6; perhaps TRBD2 as D (7 bases). V was shortened by 0 bases and J by 4 bases, with 10 bases between the two germline ends. The CDR3 is 16 amino acids. The germline gives CDR1 SGHDN, CDR2 FVKESK. CDR3 nucleotides: TGTGCCAGCAGCCAAGAGCGGGGGCCCGGGGCCAACGTCCTGACTTTC. Protein: CASSQERGPGANVLTF.

This clone appeared once. The chain employs TRBV4-1 and TRBJ1-5; the D is unclear. CDR3 length: 13 amino acids. Trimming took 1 base from V and 4 from J, leaving 5 bases between them. CDR1 is MGHRA and CDR2 is YSYEKL in the germline V gene. The DNA for the CDR3 is TGCGCCAGCAGCCAAGGTTCTAATCAGCCCCAGCATTTT. Its protein product is CASSQGSNQPQHF.

This clone was seen a few times. The CDR3 reads CASSLLETGAYNEQFF. The CDR3 DNA reads TGTGCCAGCTCACTTTTGGAGACAGGGGCCTACAATGAGCAGTTCTTC. The rearrangement joins TRBV18 to TRBJ2-1; 8 bases align to TRBD1. Germline CDR1 is KGHSH and CDR2 is LQKENI. J gave up 2 bases and V 4 bases, and 7 bases lay outside the gene matches. This CDR3 has 16 amino acids.

V is TRBV27 and J is TRBJ1-5; D is ambiguous. The V end lost 2 bases, the J end lost 4 bases, and 12 bases lay between the germline ends. The CDR3 extends over 15 amino acids. Germline lookup yields CDR1 MNHEY and CDR2 SMNVEV (reference sequence). The CDR3 loop is CASSLHQSLNQPQHF. In nucleotides, the CDR3 is TGTGCCAGCAGTTTACATCAGAGCCTTAATCAGCCCCAGCATTTT.

V is TRBV10-3 and J is TRBJ2-7, with D tentatively TRBD1 (5 bases). CDR3 length equals 14 residues. The germline CDR1 and CDR2 sequences are ENHRY and SYGVKD. V was shortened by 7 bases and J by 3 bases, with 16 bases between the two germline ends. This CDR3 reads CAINDPPQVYEQYF. The CDR3 DNA reads as TGTGCCATCAACGACCCCCCACAGGTCTACGAGCAGTACTTC.

The J gene is TRBJ1-1, the V gene TRBV5-6; D gene uncertain. CDR3 length equals 13 residues. The V end was cut by 4 bases, the J end by 1 base, with 8 bases between. Germline V lookup: CDR1 SGHDT, CDR2 YYEEEE. The CDR3 nucleotides are TGTGCCAGCAGCGCTGCGCAGAACACTGAAGCTTTCTTT. This gives the protein CASSAAQNTEAFF.

The chain combines TRBV25-1 with TRBJ1-3; D is ambiguous. CDR1 is MGHDK, CDR2 SYGVNS, per germline. This CDR3 has 15 amino acids. V was trimmed by 3 bases and J by 4 bases, leaving 13 bases between them. For the CDR3, the DNA is TGTGCCAGCAGTGATCCTGGTAACTTAGGAAACACCATATATTTT. Residues: CASSDPGNLGNTIYF. The full variable domain, completed using reference TRBV25-1 and TRBJ1-3, is EADIYQTPRYLVIGTGKKITLECSQTMGHDKMYWYQQDPGMELHLIHYSYGVNSTEKGDLSSESTVSRIRTEHFPLTLESARPSHTSQYLCASSDPGNLGNTIYFGEGSWLTVV.

This clone was counted a few times. V is TRBV18 and J is TRBJ1-2, with 7 bases that match TRBD1. The junction had 11 bases not matched to a gene; V was cut back by 4 bases and J by 0 bases. The CDR3 consists of 17 residues. CDR1 KGHSH and CDR2 LQKENI come from the germline V gene. CDR3 coding DNA: TGTGCCAGCTCACTTACGCACGGGACAGCAGCTAACTATGGCTACACCTTC. It encodes CASSLTHGTAANYGYTF.

This chain links TRBV30 with TRBJ2-7; D not resolved. The CDR3 contains 11 residues. Germline assignment: CDR1 GTSNPN and CDR2 SVGIG (reference sequence). The CDR3 here is CAFRFSYEQYF. In DNA, the CDR3 is TGTGCATTCAGGTTTTCCTACGAGCAGTACTTC.

The rearrangement links TRBV25-1 to TRBJ2-2; 12 bases agree with TRBD2. The CDR3 loop spans 15 amino acids. After removal of 6 bases from V and 2 bases from J, the junction contained 1 base not matched to a gene. In germline, CDR1 is MGHDK, CDR2 SYGVNS. Here the CDR3 DNA reads TGTGCCAGCAGGGGACTAGCGGGCAACACCGGGGAGCTGTTTTTT. It codes for CASRGLAGNTGELFF.

The chain combines TRBV18 with TRBJ1-5, with TRBD1 matching over 9 bases. J gave up 3 bases and V 3 bases, and 6 bases lay outside the gene matches. Germline assignment: CDR1 KGHSH and CDR2 LQKENI. The CDR3 loop spans 16 amino acids. CDR3 region: CASSPGTGTYNQPQHF. CDR3 nucleotide sequence: TGTGCCAGCTCACCCGGGACAGGGACCTACAATCAGCCCCAGCATTTT. Full variable domain (rest looked up from reference TRBV18 and TRBJ1-5): NAGVMQNPRHLVRRRGQEARLRCSPMKGHSHVYWYRQLPEEGLKFMVYLQKENIIDESGMPKERFSAEFPKEGPSILRIQQVVRGDSAAYFCASSPGTGTYNQPQHFGDGTRLSIL.

The chain has TRBV27 and TRBJ1-1; 7 positions match TRBD1. The germline CDR1 and CDR2 sequences are MNHEY and SMNVEV (reference sequence). V was clipped by 3 bases and J by 1 base; unmatched bases: 8. The CDR3 length is 16 residues. CDR3 amino acids: CASSLRPGGQNTEAFF. As DNA, the CDR3 is TGTGCCAGCAGTTTGCGGCCAGGGGGGCAGAACACTGAAGCTTTCTTT.

By frequency in the sample, this clone is medium-sized. This chain links TRBV4-2 with TRBJ2-5; perhaps TRBD2 as D (5 bases). Germline CDR1 and CDR2: LGHNA and YNFKEQ. V lost 0 bases, J lost 2 bases, and 10 bases lay in between. This CDR3 contains 15 residues. The CDR3, as DNA: TGTGCCAGCAGCCAAGAGTATGGCGGGCAAGAGACCCAGTACTTC. This translates into CASSQEYGGQETQYF.

The chain has TRBV12-1 and TRBJ1-2; TRBD1, the table's D call, lacks a check against the DNA. TRBV12-1 is noted as a pseudogene. The CDR3 consists of 14 residues. The CDR3 DNA reads as TGTGCCAGCAGCCTTAGACAGGGCCTCTATGGCTACACCTTC. Its protein is CASSLRQGLYGYTF.

The genes are TRBV10-2 and TRBJ2-7; D is possibly TRBD1 (5 bases). The length of the CDR3 is 15 residues. Germline CDR1 WSHSY, CDR2 SAAADI. With 1 base removed from V and 5 bases from J, the gap between germline ends came to 15 bases. In DNA form, the CDR3 reads TGCGCCAGCAGTGAGTTCAGGGCAGGGCAAGACGAGCAGTACTTC. Its protein is CASSEFRAGQDEQYF.

V and J are TRBV18 and TRBJ2-1; no definite D call. With 6 bases removed from V and 8 bases from J, the gap between germline ends came to 2 bases. The germline V gene has CDR1 KGHSH and CDR2 LQKENI. This CDR3 spans 9 amino acids. In DNA form, the CDR3 reads TGTGCCAGCTCGCATGAGCAGTTCTTC. This encodes CASSHEQFF.

This chain connects TRBV5-8 to TRBJ2-2; 9 nucleotides agree with TRBD1. From germline, CDR1 is SGHTS and CDR2 YDEGEE. V was pared by 3 bases and J by 6 bases, with 6 bases of the junction left unmatched. The CDR3 loop spans 15 amino acids. CDR3 coding DNA: TGTGCCAGCAGCTGGGGGGACAGGGACGCCGGGGAGCTGTTTTTT. This codes for CASSWGDRDAGELFF.

The V gene is TRBV5-6, the J gene TRBJ2-1, with D tentatively TRBD1 (7 bases). The CDR3 totals 15 residues. Deletions cut 3 bases from V and 4 bases from J, with 14 bases between. Germline CDR1 reads SGHDT; CDR2 reads YYEEEE. The CDR3 sequence: CASSWRDRPYNEQFF. The CDR3 nucleotides are TGTGCCAGCAGCTGGCGGGACAGACCTTACAATGAGCAGTTCTTC.

This chain joins TRBV7-2 and TRBJ2-2; D gene unclear. Germline V gives CDR1 SGHTA, CDR2 FQGNSA. Trimming shortened V by 5 bases and J by 1 base, and 8 bases separated the two germline ends. The CDR3 has 14 amino acids. The CDR3 DNA reads TGTGCCAGCAGCGCTCACCAGAACACCGGGGAGCTGTTTTTT. Residues: CASSAHQNTGELFF.

This chain connects TRBV4-3 to TRBJ1-2, with D maybe TRBD1 (5 bases). Trimming took 1 base from V and 8 from J, leaving 11 bases between them. CDR1 and CDR2 from the germline V gene are LGHNA and YSLEER. This CDR3 contains 13 residues. Here the CDR3 DNA reads TGCGCCAGCAGCCAAGCCGGGGGTGGGGGCTACACCTTC. Its protein is CASSQAGGGGYTF.

The gene calls are TRBV5-1 and TRBJ2-5; TRBD1 matches at 9 bases. The junction had 7 bases not matched to a gene; V was cut back by 2 bases and J by 2 bases. CDR1 is SGHRS and CDR2 is YFSETQ in the germline V gene. CDR3 length: 16 amino acids. The CDR3 DNA follows: TGCGCCAGCAGCTTAACAGGGGGCGGAGAGCAAGAGACCCAGTACTTC. Amino acids: CASSLTGGGEQETQYF.

The chain couples TRBV7-9 to TRBJ2-2; 8 bases line up with TRBD1. Trimming at V came to 4 bases and at J to 8 bases, leaving 3 bases not matched to a gene. The CDR3 consists of 13 residues. CDR1 is SEHNR, CDR2 FQNEAQ, per germline (reference sequence). CDR3 in DNA: TGTGCCAGCAGCTCGGGACAGGCTGGGGAGCTGTTTTTT. This encodes CASSSGQAGELFF.

This chain joins TRBV7-6 and TRBJ2-3; D is perhaps TRBD2 (5 bases). This CDR3 has 16 amino acids. Trimming took 1 base from V and 1 from J, leaving 12 bases between them. Germline V gene sequence: CDR1 SGHVS, CDR2 FNYEAQ. The CDR3 protein is CASSLGSAARTDTQYF. The CDR3, as DNA: TGTGCCAGCAGCTTAGGTAGCGCCGCTCGCACAGATACGCAGTATTTT.

The CDR3: CASSATGVAGETQYF. In DNA form, the CDR3 reads TGTGCCAGCAGCGCAACAGGTGTGGCGGGGGAGACCCAGTACTTC. V usage is TRBV9 and J usage is TRBJ2-5; D is perhaps TRBD2 (6 bases). The germline CDR1 and CDR2 sequences are SGDLS and YYNGEE. This CDR3 comprises 15 residues. The V and J ends lost 3 bases and 5 bases respectively, with 17 bases between them.